This T cell receptor beta chain was identified in a study of T-cell reconstitution after alpha-beta-depleted transplantation in children. Broader study findings: One year post-transplant, T-cell counts and diversity were largely derived from T cells produced anew. By about two months after transplant, alpha-beta T cells reportedly arose from several hundred graft clones that had expanded.

Unique molecular identifiers tagged the TCRbeta library. TCRdb processed the PCR reads anew with MiXCR; each CDR3 protein has one entry. The sample lists 250,000 to 300,000 distinct CDR3 sequences, 10% seen once, with roughly 7% in the top ten. Germline V gene sequence: CDR1 SGHTA, CDR2 FQGTGA. The CDR3 is 13 amino acids. The V gene lost 1 base and the J gene lost 5 bases, with 7 bases spanning the gap. This clonotype was observed many times. Antigen: not known. The clonotype comes from a boy less than two years old with acute myeloid leukemia, due to receive a stem cell transplant. The sample consisted of PBMCs, taken before TCRalphabeta/CD19-depleted stem cell transplant. The chain couples TRBV7-3 to TRBJ2-3, with D perhaps matching TRBD1 (5 bases). CDR3 amino acids: CASSLIRVDTQYF. CDR3 coding DNA: TGTGCCAGCAGCTTAATCAGGGTAGATACGCAGTATTTT.